This T cell receptor (beta chain) was identified during a study of control samples from healthy donors and cancer patients. V lost 4 bases, J lost 4 bases, and 13 bases lay in between. Germline V gene sequence: CDR1 LGHDT, CDR2 YNNKEL (reference sequence). CDR3 length equals 14 residues. Assay: immunoSEQ multiplex PCR; the TCRdb copy retains only in-frame clones and omits some. Of about 120,000 clones in the sample, about 91% were seen once. The sequenced sample was blood. This chain uses TRBV3-1 (or the pseudogene TRBV3-2) with TRBJ1-2, with D possibly matching TRBD1 (6 bases). The receptor was derived from a man in his forties in good health. The CDR3 sequence is CASSPTTGTYGYTF. The CDR3 DNA is TGTGCCAGCAGCCCAACCACAGGGACCTATGGCTACACCTTC.